This is a list of T cell receptor beta chains from one sample in a study of cytotoxic CD8 clonotypes in ibrutinib-treated CLL. Produced via immunoSEQ multiplex PCR; TCRdb's table is partial and in-frame only. This repertoire shows 25,000 to 30,000 clones, approximately 54% found once; its top ten account for about 5.4%. The source was PBMCs, collected before ibrutinib treatment. These receptors all come from a human donor with chronic lymphocytic leukemia. The CDR3 runs from the conserved cysteine through the conserved F or W. D genes are given only for firm matches. Expanded clones are given a class, and other clones once, few, many or no size at all.

TRBJ2-3	.	TRBD1	TRBV4-1	CASSQEQGAFYTQYF	TGCGCCAGCAGCCAAGAACAGGGGGCCTTTTATACGCAGTATTTT
TRBJ1-1	.	TRBD1	TRBV7-3	CASSLTGDRGLNTEAFF	TGTGCCAGCAGCTTAACGGGAGACAGGGGGCTGAACACTGAAGCTTTCTTT
TRBJ2-7	.	TRBD1	TRBV11-2	CASSLSDRGYEQYF	TGTGCCAGCAGCTTAAGTGACAGGGGATACGAGCAGTACTTC
TRBJ2-2	.	TRBD1	TRBV7-3	CASSFDRGQDGELFF	TGTGCCAGCAGCTTCGACAGGGGGCAAGACGGGGAGCTGTTTTTT
TRBJ2-3	.	.	TRBV4-1	CASSQLDTGLADTQYF	TGCGCCAGCAGCCAGCTCGATACAGGGTTGGCAGATACGCAGTATTTT
TRBJ2-3	.	TRBD2	TRBV5-8	CASSLQTSGYTDTQYF	TGTGCCAGCAGCTTGCAGACTAGCGGATACACAGATACGCAGTATTTT
TRBJ2-7	.	.	TRBV5-6	CASSLGGTSYEQYF	TGTGCCAGCAGCTTGGGGGGCACCAGCTACGAGCAGTACTTC
TRBJ2-6	.	.	TRBV19	CASTDPGLGANVLTF	TGTGCCAGTACCGACCCGGGTCTTGGGGCCAACGTCCTGACTTTC
TRBJ2-7	few	.	TRBV18	CASSLGLEIYEQYF	TGTGCCAGCTCACTGGGTCTGGAGATTTACGAGCAGTACTTC
TRBJ1-2	.	TRBD1	TRBV6-1	CASSATQGSGGGYGYTF	TGTGCCAGCAGTGCTACACAGGGGAGCGGGGGCGGCTATGGCTACACCTTC
TRBJ2-7	.	.	TRBV6-5	CASSLDYPRDHEQYF	TGTGCCAGCAGCCTAGACTACCCGCGCGATCACGAGCAGTACTTC
TRBJ2-1	.	TRBD2	TRBV9	CASSGIGLAGGVNEQFF	TGTGCCAGCAGCGGGATAGGACTAGCGGGAGGTGTCAATGAGCAGTTCTTC
TRBJ2-3	.	.	TRBV5-1	CASSPGPPITDTQYF	TGCGCCAGCAGCCCAGGACCACCCATCACAGATACGCAGTATTTT
TRBJ2-1	.	.	TRBV7-9	CASSLEGSPNEQFF	TGTGCCAGCAGCTTAGAAGGAAGCCCCAATGAGCAGTTCTTC
TRBJ2-7	.	.	TRBV5-4	CASSLGLANTYEQYF	TGTGCCAGCAGCTTGGGGCTAGCGAATACCTACGAGCAGTACTTC
TRBJ1-2	.	TRBD1	TRBV2	CASRKDREDGYTF	TGTGCCAGCAGGAAGGACAGGGAGGATGGCTACACCTTC
TRBJ2-7	.	TRBD2	TRBV7-9	CASSLDLTSGPAYEQYF	TGTGCCAGCAGCTTAGACCTTACTAGCGGGCCTGCCTACGAGCAGTACTTC
TRBJ2-3	large	.	TRBV14	CASSLIPDTQYF	TGTGCCAGCAGCCTGATCCCAGATACGCAGTATTTT
TRBJ2-1	.	.	TRBV4-1	CASSQEWVGQYNEQFF	TGCGCCAGCAGCCAAGAATGGGTAGGACAGTACAATGAGCAGTTCTTC
TRBJ2-3	few	TRBD2	TRBV6-1	CASSVGLASDTQYF	TGTGCCAGCAGTGTGGGACTAGCATCGGATACGCAGTATTTT
TRBJ1-2	few	.	TRBV11-2	CASSLGQVYGYTF	TGTGCCAGCAGCTTAGGACAGGTCTATGGCTACACCTTC
TRBJ1-3	once	.	TRBV10-1	CASSRERNSGNTIYF	TGCGCCAGCAGTCGCGAACGAAACTCTGGAAACACCATATATTTT
TRBJ2-6	.	TRBD1	TRBV19	CASSIAGQGASGANVLTF	TGTGCCAGTAGTATAGCCGGACAGGGGGCTTCTGGGGCCAACGTCCTGACTTTC
TRBJ2-6	.	TRBD1	TRBV2	CASSARTGSSGANVLTF	TGTGCCAGCAGTGCAAGGACAGGGTCCTCTGGGGCCAACGTCCTGACTTTC
TRBJ1-6	few	.	TRBV7-8	CASSLGRGRVHNSPLHF	TGTGCCAGCAGCCTGGGTAGGGGCCGGGTTCATAATTCACCCCTCCACTTT
TRBJ2-1	.	TRBD1	TRBV15	CATSRGQYNSYNEQFF	TGTGCCACCAGCAGGGGACAGTATAACTCCTACAATGAGCAGTTCTTC
TRBJ1-6	few	.	TRBV6-6	CASSYLGANSPLHF	TGTGCCAGCAGTTACTTGGGGGCGAATTCACCCCTCCACTTT
TRBJ2-4	few	.	TRBV7-2	CASSLQGAKNIQYF	TGTGCCAGCAGCTTACAGGGAGCCAAAAACATTCAGTACTTC
TRBJ2-7	.	TRBD2	TRBV7-8	CASSLGSGRASEQYF	TGTGCCAGCAGCTTAGGTAGCGGGAGGGCCAGTGAGCAGTACTTC
TRBJ2-7	.	TRBD2	TRBV13	CASSNRGLAGSYEQYF	TGTGCCAGCAGCAACCGTGGGCTAGCGGGGTCCTACGAGCAGTACTTC
TRBJ2-5	.	TRBD1	TRBV7-8	CASSLVRTGAEETQYF	TGTGCCAGCAGCTTAGTCAGGACAGGGGCGGAGGAGACCCAGTACTTC
TRBJ2-3	.	.	TRBV2	CASTGTSSSTDTQYF	TGTGCCAGCACGGGGACGAGCTCTAGCACAGATACGCAGTATTTT
TRBJ1-4	.	TRBD1	TRBV5-4	CASSLSTGATNEKLFF	TGTGCCAGCAGCCTCTCTACAGGGGCAACTAATGAAAAACTGTTTTTT
TRBJ1-5	.	.	TRBV18	CASSPVSNQPQHF	TGTGCCAGCTCACCGGTTAGCAATCAGCCCCAGCATTTT
TRBJ1-5	.	TRBD1	TRBV6-5	CASSSRQGYQPQHF	TGTGCCAGCAGTTCCCGACAGGGATATCAGCCCCAGCATTTT
TRBJ1-2	few	.	TRBV9	CASSVLGPGGHSRGYGYTF	TGTGCCAGCAGCGTTCTCGGGCCGGGGGGACACTCCAGGGGCTATGGCTACACCTTC
TRBJ2-5	.	TRBD1	TRBV10-3	CAISARDSRETQYF	TGTGCCATCAGTGCCCGGGACAGCCGAGAGACCCAGTACTTC
TRBJ2-3	medium-sized	.	TRBV29-1	CSVNLDLAIYTQYF	TGCAGCGTTAACCTCGATCTAGCGATTTATACGCAGTATTTT
TRBJ1-2	.	TRBD1	TRBV2	CASSWTGGKNYGYTF	TGTGCCAGCAGTTGGACAGGGGGTAAAAACTATGGCTACACCTTC
TRBJ2-7	.	.	TRBV12-5	CASGLKASGDGAYEQYF	TGTGCTAGTGGTTTGAAAGCTTCCGGGGACGGGGCCTACGAGCAGTACTTC
TRBJ1-1	.	TRBD1	TRBV10-3	CAIRPGQGRNTEAFF	TGTGCCATCAGGCCGGGACAGGGAAGGAACACTGAAGCTTTCTTT
TRBJ1-2	few	TRBD1	TRBV2	CASSPGGYGYTF	TGTGCCAGCAGTCCAGGGGGCTATGGCTACACCTTC
TRBJ2-7	.	.	TRBV12-5	CASGFAALGGDEQYF	TGTGCTAGTGGTTTCGCAGCGCTCGGGGGAGACGAGCAGTACTTC
TRBJ1-1	few	.	TRBV6-5	CASSYSPPGAFF	TGTGCCAGCAGTTACTCGCCCCCTGGAGCTTTCTTT
TRBJ2-5	.	.	TRBV10-3	CAISARDWTGWEAQYF	TGTGCCATCAGTGCCCGGGACTGGACAGGATGGGAGGCCCAGTACTTC
TRBJ2-3	.	.	TRBV28	CGSAPHTDTQYF	TGTGGATCTGCCCCCCACACAGATACGCAGTATTTT
TRBJ1-4	.	.	TRBV4-1	CASSLGWAGDNEKLFF	TGCGCCAGCAGCCTTGGGTGGGCAGGGGATAATGAAAAACTGTTTTTT
TRBJ2-3	few	.	TRBV25-1	CASSADSGHSTDTQYF	TGTGCCAGCAGTGCCGATTCGGGGCATAGCACAGATACGCAGTATTTT
TRBJ1-6	.	.	TRBV11-2	CASSQISGRRNSPLHF	TGTGCCAGCAGCCAGATTTCGGGGCGGCGGAATTCACCCCTCCACTTT
TRBJ2-4	few	TRBD2	TRBV5-1	CASSRREGASKNIQYF	TGCGCCAGCAGCCGCCGGGAGGGAGCAAGCAAAAACATTCAGTACTTC
TRBJ2-7	few	.	TRBV5-1	CASSLANEQYF	TGCGCCAGCAGCTTGGCCAACGAGCAGTACTTC
TRBJ2-6	.	.	TRBV4-3	CASSQEGPGLNVLTF	TGCGCCAGCAGCCAAGAAGGGCCAGGCCTCAACGTCCTGACTTTC
TRBJ2-1	.	TRBD2	TRBV5-4	CASSLGGTSGYNEQFF	TGTGCCAGCAGCTTGGGGGGGACTAGCGGTTACAATGAGCAGTTCTTC
TRBJ2-3	few	.	TRBV18	CASSPRQNTDTQYF	TGTGCCAGCTCACCACGACAGAACACAGATACGCAGTATTTT
TRBJ2-1	.	.	TRBV4-3	CASSLERGVAGVRYNEQFF	TGCGCCAGCAGCCTGGAAAGAGGGGTGGCAGGGGTCCGTTACAATGAGCAGTTCTTC
TRBJ2-5	.	.	TRBV6-5	CASRSDTGSPETQYF	TGTGCCAGCAGGTCAGATACAGGGTCCCCAGAGACCCAGTACTTC
TRBJ1-2	.	.	TRBV9	CASSGHKVDGYTF	TGTGCCAGCAGTGGACACAAGGTAGATGGCTACACCTTC